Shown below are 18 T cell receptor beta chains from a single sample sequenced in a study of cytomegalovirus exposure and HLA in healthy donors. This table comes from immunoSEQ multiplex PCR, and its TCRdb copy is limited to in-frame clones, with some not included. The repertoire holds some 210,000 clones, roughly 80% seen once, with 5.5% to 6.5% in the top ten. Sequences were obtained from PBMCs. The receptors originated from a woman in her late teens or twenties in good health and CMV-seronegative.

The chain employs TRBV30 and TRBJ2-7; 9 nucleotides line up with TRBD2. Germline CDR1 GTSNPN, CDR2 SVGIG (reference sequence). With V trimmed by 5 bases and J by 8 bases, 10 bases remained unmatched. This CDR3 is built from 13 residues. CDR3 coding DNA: TGTGCCTGGGTTGGGACTAGCCGAGGAAAGCAGTACTTC. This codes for CAWVGTSRGKQYF.

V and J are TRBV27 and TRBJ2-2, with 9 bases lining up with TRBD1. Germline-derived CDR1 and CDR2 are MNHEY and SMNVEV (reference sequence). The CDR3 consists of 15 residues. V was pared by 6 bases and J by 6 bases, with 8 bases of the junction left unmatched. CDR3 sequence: CASSRTGVSAGELFF. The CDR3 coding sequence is TGTGCCAGCAGCCGGACAGGGGTGTCGGCCGGGGAGCTGTTTTTT.

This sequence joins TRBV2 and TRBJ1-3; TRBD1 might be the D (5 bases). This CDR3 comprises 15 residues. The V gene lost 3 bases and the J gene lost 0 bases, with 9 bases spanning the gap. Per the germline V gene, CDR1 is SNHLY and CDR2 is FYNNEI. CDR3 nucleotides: TGTGCCAGCAGTGAGGTAACAGGCTCTGGAAACACCATATATTTT. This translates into CASSEVTGSGNTIYF.

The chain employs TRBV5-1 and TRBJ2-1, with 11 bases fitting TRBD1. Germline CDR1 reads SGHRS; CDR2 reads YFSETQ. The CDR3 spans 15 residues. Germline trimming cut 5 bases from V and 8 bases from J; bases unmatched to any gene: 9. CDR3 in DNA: TGCGCCAGCAGGAAAGGACAGGGGGCTGATTATGAGCAGTTCTTC. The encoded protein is CASRKGQGADYEQFF. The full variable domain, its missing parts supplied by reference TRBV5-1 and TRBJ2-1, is KAGVTQTPRYLIKTRGQQVTLSCSPISGHRSVSWYQQTPGQGLQFLFEYFSETQRNKGNFPGRFSGRQFSNSRSEMNVSTLELGDSALYLCASRKGQGADYEQFFGPGTRLTVL.

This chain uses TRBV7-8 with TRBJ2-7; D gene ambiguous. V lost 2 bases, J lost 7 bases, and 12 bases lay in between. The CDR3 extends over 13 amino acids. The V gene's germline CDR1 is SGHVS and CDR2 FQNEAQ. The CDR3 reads CASSLTALEEQYF. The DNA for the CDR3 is TGTGCCAGCAGCTTAACGGCGTTGGAGGAGCAGTACTTC.

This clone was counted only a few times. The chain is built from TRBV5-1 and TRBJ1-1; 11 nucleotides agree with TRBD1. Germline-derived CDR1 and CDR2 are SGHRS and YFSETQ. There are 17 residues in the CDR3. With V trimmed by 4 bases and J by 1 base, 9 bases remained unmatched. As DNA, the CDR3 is TGCGCCAGCAGCCCAGGACAGGGGGCGAGGTGGAACACTGAAGCTTTCTTT. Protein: CASSPGQGARWNTEAFF. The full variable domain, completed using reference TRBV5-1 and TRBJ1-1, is KAGVTQTPRYLIKTRGQQVTLSCSPISGHRSVSWYQQTPGQGLQFLFEYFSETQRNKGNFPGRFSGRQFSNSRSEMNVSTLELGDSALYLCASSPGQGARWNTEAFFGQGTRLTVV.

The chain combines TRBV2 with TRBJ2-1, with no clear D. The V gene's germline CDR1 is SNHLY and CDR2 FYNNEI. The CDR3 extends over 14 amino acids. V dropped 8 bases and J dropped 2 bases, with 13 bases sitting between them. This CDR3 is CASAQSSPYNEQFF. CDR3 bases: TGTGCCAGCGCACAGTCATCCCCCTACAATGAGCAGTTCTTC. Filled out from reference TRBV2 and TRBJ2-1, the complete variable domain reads EPEVTQTPSHQVTQMGQEVILRCVPISNHLYFYWYRQILGQKVEFLVSFYNNEISEKSEIFDDQFSVERPDGSNFTLKIRSTKLEDSAMYFCASAQSSPYNEQFFGPGTRLTVL.

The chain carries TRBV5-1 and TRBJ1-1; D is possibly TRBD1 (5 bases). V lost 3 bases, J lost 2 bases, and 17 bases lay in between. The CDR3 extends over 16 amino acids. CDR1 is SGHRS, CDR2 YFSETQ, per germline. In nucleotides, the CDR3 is TGCGCCAGCAGCTCCAGGGTGTCGGGCCTTAACACTGAAGCTTTCTTT. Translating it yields CASSSRVSGLNTEAFF.

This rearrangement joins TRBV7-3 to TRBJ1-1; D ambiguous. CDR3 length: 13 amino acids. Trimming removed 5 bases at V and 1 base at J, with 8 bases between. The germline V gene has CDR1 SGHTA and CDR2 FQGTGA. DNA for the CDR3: TGTGCCAGCAGCGCCACAGCGAACACTGAAGCTTTCTTT. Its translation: CASSATANTEAFF.

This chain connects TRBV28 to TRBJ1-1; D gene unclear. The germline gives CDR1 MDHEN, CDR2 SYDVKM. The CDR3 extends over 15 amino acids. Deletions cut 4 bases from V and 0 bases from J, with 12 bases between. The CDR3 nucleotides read TGTGCCAGCAGTTGGGCAGGCTCGGTGAACACTGAAGCTTTCTTT. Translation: CASSWAGSVNTEAFF.

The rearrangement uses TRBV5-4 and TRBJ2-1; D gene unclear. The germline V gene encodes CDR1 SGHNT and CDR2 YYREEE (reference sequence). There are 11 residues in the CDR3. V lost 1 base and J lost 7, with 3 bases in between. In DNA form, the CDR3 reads TGTGCCAGCAGCTTGTTGAATGAGCAGTTCTTC. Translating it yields CASSLLNEQFF.

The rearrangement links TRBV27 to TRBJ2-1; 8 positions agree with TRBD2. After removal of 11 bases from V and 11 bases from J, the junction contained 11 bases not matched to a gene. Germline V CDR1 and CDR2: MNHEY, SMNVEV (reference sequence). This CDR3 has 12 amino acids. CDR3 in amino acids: CAVLPGLEQQFF. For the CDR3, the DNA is TGTGCCGTCCTCCCGGGACTAGAGCAGCAGTTCTTC.

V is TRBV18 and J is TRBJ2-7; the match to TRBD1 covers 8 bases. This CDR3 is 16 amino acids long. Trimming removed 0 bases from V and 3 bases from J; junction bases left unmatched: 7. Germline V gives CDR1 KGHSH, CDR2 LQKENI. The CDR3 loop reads CASSPPKETGDYEQYF. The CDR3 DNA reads TGTGCCAGCTCACCACCGAAAGAGACAGGGGACTACGAGCAGTACTTC.

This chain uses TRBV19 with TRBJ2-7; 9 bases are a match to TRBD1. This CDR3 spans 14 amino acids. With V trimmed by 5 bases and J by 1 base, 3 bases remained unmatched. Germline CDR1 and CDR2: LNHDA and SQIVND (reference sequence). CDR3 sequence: CASSGTGTSYEQYF. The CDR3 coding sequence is TGTGCCAGTAGTGGGACAGGGACTTCCTACGAGCAGTACTTC.

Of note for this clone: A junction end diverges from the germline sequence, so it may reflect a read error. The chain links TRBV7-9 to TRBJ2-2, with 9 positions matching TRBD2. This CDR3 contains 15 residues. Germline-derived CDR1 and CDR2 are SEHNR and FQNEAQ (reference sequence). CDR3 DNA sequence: TGTGCCAGCAGCCTAGCGGGACCGGGGGCCGGGGAGCTGTTTTTT. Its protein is CASSLAGPGAGELFF.

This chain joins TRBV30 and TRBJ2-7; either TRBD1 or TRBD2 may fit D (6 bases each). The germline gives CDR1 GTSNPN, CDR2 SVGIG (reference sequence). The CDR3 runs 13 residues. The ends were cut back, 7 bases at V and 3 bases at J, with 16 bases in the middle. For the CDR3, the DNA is TGTGCCTTGCTGGGGGGCGCGGGCTACGAGCAGTACTTC. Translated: CALLGGAGYEQYF.

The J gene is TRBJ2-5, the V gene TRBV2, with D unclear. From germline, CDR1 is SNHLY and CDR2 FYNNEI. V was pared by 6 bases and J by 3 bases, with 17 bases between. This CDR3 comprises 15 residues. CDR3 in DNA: TGTGCCAGCAGGGGGTGGCTAGTCAAAGAAGAGACCCAGTACTTC. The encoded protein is CASRGWLVKEETQYF.

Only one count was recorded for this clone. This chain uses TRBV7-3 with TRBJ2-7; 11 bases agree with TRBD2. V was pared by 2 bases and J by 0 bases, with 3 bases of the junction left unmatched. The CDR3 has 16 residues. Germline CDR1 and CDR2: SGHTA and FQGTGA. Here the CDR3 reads CASSLAGTSGSYEQYF. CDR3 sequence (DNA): TGTGCCAGCAGCTTAGCCGGGACTAGCGGCTCCTACGAGCAGTACTTC. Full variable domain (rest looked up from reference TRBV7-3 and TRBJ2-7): GAGVSQTPSNKVTEKGKYVELRCDPISGHTALYWYRQSLGQGPEFLIYFQGTGAADDSGLPNDRFFAVRPEGSVSTLKIQRTERGDSAVYLCASSLAGTSGSYEQYFGPGTRLTVT.